Listed below are T cell receptor beta chains from one sample, sequenced in a study of blood T cell repertoires in COVID-19. The repertoire was sequenced with immunoSEQ multiplex PCR; TCRdb's copy has only in-frame clones and lacks some. The sample lists some 190,000 clones; more than 80% were seen once. Material: peripheral blood. The origin of the receptors is a middle-aged woman with COVID-19, enrolled during active disease. Both conserved end residues are part of each CDR3. The order of the fields is clone size, D gene, J gene, V gene, CDR3 DNA, CDR3 protein. A D gene is named only where the DNA matches it firmly. Size is omitted from some rows. Given values are once, few, many or a class for expanded clones.

- | - | TRBJ1-2 | TRBV5-6 | TGTGCCAGCTTCCCAGGGGCAGGTGGCTATGGCTACACCTTC | CASFPGAGGYGYTF
- | - | TRBJ1-2 | TRBV19 | TGTGCCAGTAGTCCCCCACAGGACTATGGCTACACCTTC | CASSPPQDYGYTF
- | TRBD2 | TRBJ2-1 | TRBV27 | TGTGCCAGCAGTTGGAGCGGGGGAGCCTACAATGAGCAGTTCTTC | CASSWSGGAYNEQFF
few | TRBD2 | TRBJ2-5 | TRBV20-1 | TGCAGTGCTAGTCATTCCGCTAGCGGGGGGATGGAGACCCAGTACTTC | CSASHSASGGMETQYF
- | - | TRBJ2-3 | TRBV7-9 | TGTGCCAGCAGCCGACAGACCGGCGGAGATACGCAGTATTTT | CASSRQTGGDTQYF
- | TRBD1 | TRBJ1-4 | TRBV6-4 | TGTGCCAGCAGTGTAAGCAGGGGGCAGGATGAAAAACTGTTTTTT | CASSVSRGQDEKLFF
- | - | TRBJ2-2 | TRBV10-3 | TGTGCCATCAGTGAGGCGGTTAGGACAACGAACACCGGGGAGCTGTTTTTT | CAISEAVRTTNTGELFF
- | TRBD1 | TRBJ1-2 | TRBV30 | TGTGCCTGGAGTGTCGGGACAGGCTACCTCTATGGCTACACCTTC | CAWSVGTGYLYGYTF
few | - | TRBJ1-6 | TRBV25-1 | TGTGCCAGCAGTCGACAGACGAATAATTCACCCCTCCACTTT | CASSRQTNNSPLHF
- | - | TRBJ1-3 | TRBV6-1 | TGTGCCAGCAGTGAAGAGACTGTGAATCGGGGAAACACCATATATTTT | CASSEETVNRGNTIYF
- | - | TRBJ1-1 | TRBV5-1 | TGCGCCAGCAGCTTGGATCCGGTGAACACTGAAGCTTTCTTT | CASSLDPVNTEAFF
- | - | TRBJ1-1 | TRBV6-5 | TGTGCCAGCAGCCAAAAACAGGTGAACACTGAAGCTTTCTTT | CASSQKQVNTEAFF
- | TRBD2 | TRBJ2-1 | TRBV11-2 | TGTGCCAGCATCCTTGGACTAGTCGCCCTGAATGAGCAGTTCTTC | CASILGLVALNEQFF
few | - | TRBJ2-3 | TRBV4-2 | TGTGCCAGCAGCCAAGATATACAGCGGGGACACACAGATACGCAGTATTTT | CASSQDIQRGHTDTQYF
- | - | TRBJ2-5 | TRBV15 | TGTGCCACCAGCAGAGATCCCAGCGGCCAAGAGACCCAGTACTTC | CATSRDPSGQETQYF
- | - | TRBJ1-5 | TRBV19 | TGTGCCAGTAGTATCGCGGCCAGAAGGCAGCCCCAGCATTTT | CASSIAARRQPQHF
- | - | TRBJ1-2 | TRBV27 | TGTGCCAGCAGGGGGGGTGGCACTCTAAACTATGGCTACACCTTC | CASRGGGTLNYGYTF
- | - | TRBJ1-4 | TRBV7-8 | TGTGCCAGCAGCTTAGCCGGAACCGGAGGAAAACTGTTTTTT | CASSLAGTGGKLFF
- | - | TRBJ2-3 | TRBV5-5 | TGTGCCAGCAGCCGAGTAGGCACAGATACGCAGTATTTT | CASSRVGTDTQYF
- | - | TRBJ2-7 | TRBV6-5 | TGTGCCAGCAGTTACTCACCCCTCGTCGGGAGCGCCGAGCAGTACTTC | CASSYSPLVGSAEQYF
- | - | TRBJ2-3 | TRBV6-4 | TGTGCCAGCAGTGAGAGAGCGGCCACAGATACGCAGTATTTT | CASSERAATDTQYF
- | - | TRBJ1-6 | TRBV10-2 | TGCGCCAGCGGAGGAAGGGGGATGAATTCACCCCTCCACTTT | CASGGRGMNSPLHF
few | TRBD1 | TRBJ2-2 | TRBV28 | TGTGCCAGCAGCTCGGGACAGGGTCACACCGGGGAGCTGTTTTTT | CASSSGQGHTGELFF
once | - | TRBJ1-2 | TRBV6-6 | TGTGCCAGCAGTCGAAGAAACAGCATAGGGGTCGGGTATGGCTACACCTTC | CASSRRNSIGVGYGYTF
- | - | TRBJ2-3 | TRBV7-9 | TGTGCCAGCATCGGGAGTGATACGCAGTATTTT | CASIGSDTQYF
- | TRBD2 | TRBJ2-5 | TRBV7-6 | TGTGCCAGCAGCATAGCGGGGGGACCGCAAGAGACCCAGTACTTC | CASSIAGGPQETQYF
- | - | TRBJ2-3 | TRBV28 | TGTGCCAGCAGTACGCGCTCTCGAGGATCAGATACGCAGTATTTT | CASSTRSRGSDTQYF
- | - | TRBJ1-1 | TRBV12-3/TRBV12-4 | TGTGCCAGCAGTTTGGGGCCAGGCCGTGCTTTCTTT | CASSLGPGRAFF
- | - | TRBJ2-7 | TRBV19 | TGTGCCAGTAGTATAGTGCAGGGCTACGAGCAGTACTTC | CASSIVQGYEQYF
- | - | TRBJ1-2 | TRBV18 | TGTGCCAGCTCACCTCTTGACAAGACAAAGTATGGCTACACCTTC | CASSPLDKTKYGYTF
- | - | TRBJ2-6 | TRBV5-8 | TGTGCCAGCAGCTTGTGGGGCAGAAGCTCTGGGGCCAACGTCCTGACTTTC | CASSLWGRSSGANVLTF
- | TRBD1 | TRBJ2-7 | TRBV5-1 | TGCGCCAGCAGCTTGGAACCCAGGGGGACCTACGAGCAGTACTTC | CASSLEPRGTYEQYF
- | TRBD1 | TRBJ1-2 | TRBV5-8 | TGTGCCAGCAGCACAGGACAGGGGAACTATGGCTACACCTTC | CASSTGQGNYGYTF
- | TRBD2 | TRBJ2-1 | TRBV6-6 | TGTGCCAGCAGTCCTCTATCCCAAGGACTAGCGGGATTTGAGCAGTTCTTC | CASSPLSQGLAGFEQFF
- | TRBD2 | TRBJ2-3 | TRBV10-3 | TGTGCCATCAGTGAGGGGCTGGCGGGGGAAACAGATACGCAGTATTTT | CAISEGLAGETDTQYF
- | TRBD1 | TRBJ1-5 | TRBV19 | TGTGCCAGTAGCCAAGACAGGGGGCAAGGTCAGCCCCAGCATTTT | CASSQDRGQGQPQHF
- | TRBD2 | TRBJ2-1 | TRBV7-3 | TGTGCCAGCAGCTCCCTAGCGGGGAGGGGTTACAATGAGCAGTTCTTC | CASSSLAGRGYNEQFF
once | - | TRBJ1-5 | TRBV28 | TGTGCCAGCACAACAGGGCCGGTGGGCAATCAGCCCCAGCATTTT | CASTTGPVGNQPQHF
- | - | TRBJ1-3 | TRBV28 | TGTGCCAGCACCCTGATGAGCTCTGGAAACACCATATATTTT | CASTLMSSGNTIYF
- | - | TRBJ2-1 | TRBV14 | TGTGCCAGCAGCCTGGTGTCCGGGGTTGAGCAGTTCTTC | CASSLVSGVEQFF
- | TRBD1 | TRBJ2-1 | TRBV6-1 | TGTGCCAGCAGTGAAGGTTTCGGGACAGCCTTATACAATGAGCAGTTCTTC | CASSEGFGTALYNEQFF
- | - | TRBJ2-1 | TRBV30 | TGTGCCTGGAGTGTAGGAGATTACAATGAGCAGTTCTTC | CAWSVGDYNEQFF
- | - | TRBJ2-1 | TRBV11-3 | TGTGCCAGCAGCTTAGGGGCAGGGGCTAACAATGAGCAGTTCTTC | CASSLGAGANNEQFF
- | - | TRBJ2-1 | TRBV7-8 | TGTGCCAGCAGCTTTGTGACAGGCTCCAATGAGCAGTTCTTC | CASSFVTGSNEQFF
- | - | TRBJ1-2 | TRBV29-1 | TGCAGCGTTGACGACAGCCGAGTCACCTTC | CSVDDSRVTF
- | TRBD2 | TRBJ2-3 | TRBV13 | TGTGCCAGCAGCTCACCACTAGCGGGAGGGGCAGATACGCAGTATTTT | CASSSPLAGGADTQYF
- | - | TRBJ2-2 | TRBV19 | TGTGCCAGTATTTCGGACTACCCCCTCGGGGAGCTGTTTTTT | CASISDYPLGELFF
- | - | TRBJ1-1 | TRBV5-6 | TGTGCCAGCAGCCCGATGCGGGCCAACACTGAAGCTTTCTTT | CASSPMRANTEAFF
- | - | TRBJ1-3 | TRBV14 | TGTGCCAGCAGCCAAGGGAGGATCTCTGGAAACACCATATATTTT | CASSQGRISGNTIYF
few | TRBD1 | TRBJ1-1 | TRBV6-5 | TGTGCCACCGACAGGGCCACTGAAGCTTTCTTT | CATDRATEAFF
- | - | TRBJ2-1 | TRBV11-1 | TGTGCCAGCAGCCCCAACAGCGGGCTTTGGGAGCAGTTCTTC | CASSPNSGLWEQFF
few | - | TRBJ2-5 | TRBV3-1/TRBV3-2 | TGTGCCAGCAGCCTCCGGGACTACCAAGAGACCCAGTACTTC | CASSLRDYQETQYF
- | - | TRBJ1-2 | TRBV7-9 | TGTGCCAGCAGCCCCTGGACTGGGGTCGCTAACTATGGCTACACCTTC | CASSPWTGVANYGYTF
- | - | TRBJ1-1 | TRBV29-1 | TGCAGTCACTCCCGGGGGGTGAACACTGAAGCTTTCTTT | CSHSRGVNTEAFF
- | - | TRBJ1-4 | TRBV5-8 | TGTGCCAGCAGCTTGGAGGCAGTGCAGGTTCCTAATGAAAAACTGTTTTTT | CASSLEAVQVPNEKLFF
- | - | TRBJ2-3 | TRBV19 | TGTGCCAGTAGTCAGGGCTATGGCACAGATACGCAGTATTTT | CASSQGYGTDTQYF
- | TRBD1 | TRBJ1-1 | TRBV4-1 | TGCGCCAGCAGCCAAGGACAGGGGAACACTGAAGCTTTCTTT | CASSQGQGNTEAFF
- | - | TRBJ2-1 | TRBV11-3 | TGTGCCAGCAGCTTAGATCCGGGTCCCTCCTACAATGAGCAGTTCTTC | CASSLDPGPSYNEQFF
once | - | TRBJ2-3 | TRBV7-2 | TGTGCCAGCAGCTACTACTTCGGGACTGCGAGAGATACGCAGTATTTT | CASSYYFGTARDTQYF